The rows below give T cell receptor beta chains drawn from one sample of a study of response to subunit inactivated influenza vaccine. TCRdb re-derived calls from the RT-PCR reads in MiXCR, one entry per CDR3 protein. Of 610,000 or so distinct CDR3 sequences listed, 11% to 15% are singletons. Sequencing was performed on PBMCs from blood, taken about 13 days after vaccination. The receptors here all came from a man aged 50 to 59 who received an inactivated influenza vaccine. Each CDR3 is given with its conserved first and last residue. D genes are given only for firm matches. The listing skips clone size in some rows; elsewhere it reads once, few, many or a size class.

d_call j_call v_call clone_size cdr3_nt cdr3_aa
- TRBJ1-3 TRBV20-1 - TGCAGTGCTCTACATAGGACCGCTGGAAACACCATATATTTT CSALHRTAGNTIYF
- TRBJ2-7 TRBV20-1 few TGCAGTGCTAGGTCTAGCCTCGAGCAGTACTTC CSARSSLEQYF
- TRBJ1-3 TRBV5-1 few TGCGCCAGCAGCGCACAGGGACTCTTCTCTGGAAACACCATATATTTT CASSAQGLFSGNTIYF
TRBD1 TRBJ1-1 TRBV20-1 - TGCAGTGCTAGCGACATCCTGCGGGACAGGGGGCGGAACACTGAAGCTTTCTTT CSASDILRDRGRNTEAFF
- TRBJ2-1 TRBV2 - TGTGCCACCACTCCCCTCGTCCCAGGGGAATCCTACAATGAGCAGTTCTTC CATTPLVPGESYNEQFF
- TRBJ2-3 TRBV6-5 few TGTGCCAGCAGTTCTTCTCTAGGAAGGGTTACCGATACGCAGTATTTT CASSSSLGRVTDTQYF
TRBD2 TRBJ2-7 TRBV12-3/TRBV12-4 few TGTGCCAGCAGATTAACTGGGAGGCTATACGGGACTAGCGGGCGAACTTCCTACGAGCAGTACTTC CASRLTGRLYGTSGRTSYEQYF
- TRBJ1-5 TRBV28 - TGTGCCAGCTTTCTAGGCAATCAGCCCCAGCATTTT CASFLGNQPQHF
- TRBJ2-3 TRBV15 - TGTGCCACCAGCAGAGATCCTAAGAGCACAGATACGCAGTATTTT CATSRDPKSTDTQYF
TRBD2 TRBJ2-1 TRBV18 - TGTGCCAGCTCCCCAACATCTCTAGCGGGAGGCTACAATGAGCAGTTCTTC CASSPTSLAGGYNEQFF
- TRBJ2-6 TRBV13 - TGTGCCAGCAAAGACTTCTCTGGGGCCAACGTCCTGACTTTC CASKDFSGANVLTF
TRBD1 TRBJ2-7 TRBV12-3/TRBV12-4 - TGTGCCAGCAGTGGATCCGGGACAGGGGCTTCCTACGAGCAGTACTTC CASSGSGTGASYEQYF
- TRBJ1-2 TRBV21-1 - TGTGCCAGCAGCGGGGACAAACCTAACTATGGCTACACCTTC CASSGDKPNYGYTF
- TRBJ1-1 TRBV20-1 - TGCAGTGCTAGTTATACCAACACTGAAGCTTTCTTT CSASYTNTEAFF
- TRBJ2-1 TRBV20-1 - TGCAGTGCTGCGCTGAGGTTCAGTGAGCAGTTCTTC CSAALRFSEQFF
TRBD2 TRBJ2-1 TRBV24-1 - TGTGCCACCAGTGATCGCGGACTAGCGGACTACAATGAGCAGTTCTTC CATSDRGLADYNEQFF
TRBD2 TRBJ2-3 TRBV12-3/TRBV12-4 - TGTGCCAGCAGTTTAGGTAGCGGGGGGGCCTCGCAGTATTTT CASSLGSGGASQYF
- TRBJ2-7 TRBV7-2 - TGTGCCAGCAGCTTAGCGCAGGGACTCTACGAGCAGTACTTC CASSLAQGLYEQYF
- TRBJ1-1 TRBV11-2 few TGTGCCAGCAGCTTTCTAAGTTACGGGGGAATGAACACTGAAGCTTTCTTT CASSFLSYGGMNTEAFF
- TRBJ2-3 TRBV6-5 few TGTGCCAGCAGTTGGTCTAGCCCCAACGGAGGAACGCAGTATTTT CASSWSSPNGGTQYF
TRBD2 TRBJ2-1 TRBV5-1 few TGCGCCAGCAGCCCGGGACTAGCGGGAGGGACAGGAGGCTACAATGAGCAGTTCTTC CASSPGLAGGTGGYNEQFF
- TRBJ1-5 TRBV7-9 few TGTGCCAGCACCCAGGGCAGCAATCAGCCCCAGCATTTT CASTQGSNQPQHF
TRBD2 TRBJ2-7 TRBV10-3 many TGTGCCTCGCACCGGGACTATTCAATCAACGAGCAGTACTTC CASHRDYSINEQYF
TRBD2 TRBJ2-1 TRBV6-1 few TGTGCCAGCAGCGTAGCGGGAGCGAACAATGAGCAGTTCTTC CASSVAGANNEQFF
- TRBJ2-7 TRBV5-1 many TGCGCCAGCAGCTTGGCCAGGGGGGCAAGCGAGCAGTACTTC CASSLARGASEQYF
- TRBJ2-1 TRBV7-2 - TGTGCCAGCAGCTTAGGTCAGGGGGAGGATGAGCAGTTCTTC CASSLGQGEDEQFF
TRBD2 TRBJ2-3 TRBV25-1 - TGTGCCAGCAGTGAATTCCCAGCGGGGGGCACAGATACGCAGTATTTT CASSEFPAGGTDTQYF
- TRBJ2-3 TRBV5-6 - TGTGCCAGCAGCTTTAGGGTGATGGCAGATACGCAGTATTTT CASSFRVMADTQYF
TRBD2 TRBJ2-1 TRBV5-1 - TGCGCCAGCAGTTCCCGACTAGCGGGAGGTTACAATGAGCAGTTCTTC CASSSRLAGGYNEQFF
- TRBJ2-5 TRBV9 many TGTGCCAGCAGCGTCAGCGAGCGTCAAGAGACCCAGTACTTC CASSVSERQETQYF
- TRBJ1-1 TRBV20-1 few TGCAGTGCTAGCACAGGGTTTAAAGGAATTCTCGGCACTGAAGCTTTCTTT CSASTGFKGILGTEAFF
- TRBJ1-6 TRBV20-1 - TGCAGTGCACTGAGATCGCGGCTTCGGGATAATTCACCCCTCCACTTT CSALRSRLRDNSPLHF
TRBD1 TRBJ2-1 TRBV4-1 - TGCGCCAGCAGCTTAGCTTCCGGGACAGGGGTTGAGCAGTTCTTC CASSLASGTGVEQFF
- TRBJ2-7 TRBV28 - TGTGCCAGCACTCCTGGGGGCGGGAGCCCTTGGTCCTACGAGCAGTACTTC CASTPGGGSPWSYEQYF
TRBD1 TRBJ2-3 TRBV10-3 - TGTGCCATCAGGAAACAGGGGGGTACAGATACGCAGTATTTT CAIRKQGGTDTQYF
- TRBJ2-3 TRBV30 - TGTGCCTGGAGTGTATGGGCAGGGGGGAGCACAGATACGCAGTATTTT CAWSVWAGGSTDTQYF
- TRBJ2-7 TRBV7-2 - TGTGCCAGCAGCTTATACGGGACCGGGTCCTACGAGCAGTACTTC CASSLYGTGSYEQYF
- TRBJ2-3 TRBV4-2 - TGTGCCAGCAGCCAAGGGAGCTACCGAGATACGCAGTATTTT CASSQGSYRDTQYF
TRBD2 TRBJ2-3 TRBV11-3 few TGTGCCAGCAGCGGCACACCGGGACTAGCGGGGGATGATACGCAGTATTTT CASSGTPGLAGDDTQYF
TRBD1 TRBJ2-2 TRBV7-3 few TGTGCCAGCAGCTCAACAGGGGCGACGAACACCGGGGAGCTGTTTTTT CASSSTGATNTGELFF
TRBD1 TRBJ1-4 TRBV28 - TGTGCCAGCAGTTTCCGGGACAGTGATGAAAAACTGTTTTTT CASSFRDSDEKLFF
TRBD2 TRBJ2-3 TRBV7-9 few TGTGCCAGCAGCATGCTACTAGCGGGGGTCAGCACAGATACGCAGTATTTT CASSMLLAGVSTDTQYF
- TRBJ2-2 TRBV5-6 few TGTGCCAGCACCTTATTACGGGCTAGCCGCACGGGGGAGCTGTTTTTT CASTLLRASRTGELFF
- TRBJ2-1 TRBV20-1 - TGCAGTGCTAGCCCCTTAGTCCCGGGAAATGAGCAGTTCTTC CSASPLVPGNEQFF
TRBD2 TRBJ2-1 TRBV5-6 - TGTGCCGTAGGTGGGGGTAGCGGGAGCTCCTACAATGAGCAGTTCTTC CAVGGGSGSSYNEQFF
- TRBJ2-7 TRBV5-1 few TGCGCCAGCAGCTTGGGCTGGGTCGGCACCTACGAGCAGTACTTC CASSLGWVGTYEQYF
TRBD2 TRBJ2-2 TRBV5-5 - TGTGCCAGCAGCTTGCTTAGCGGGGTACTCACCGGGGAGCTGTTTTTT CASSLLSGVLTGELFF
- TRBJ2-7 TRBV6-6 - TGTGCCAGCAGGTTTGGGAGCGAGCAGTACTTC CASRFGSEQYF
TRBD2 TRBJ2-3 TRBV20-1 - TGCAGTGCTAGAGCAACTAGCGGGAGTCCAGATACGCAGTATTTT CSARATSGSPDTQYF
TRBD1 TRBJ2-2 TRBV11-1 few TGTGCCAGCAGCCACAGGGGGTGGAACACCGGGGAGCTGTTTTTT CASSHRGWNTGELFF
- TRBJ1-3 TRBV2 - TGTGCCAGCAGGAGCAGGAGCTCTGGAAACACCATATATTTT CASRSRSSGNTIYF
TRBD2 TRBJ2-7 TRBV7-2 few TGTGCCAGCAGCTTAGGGTCTGGGACTAGCGGCTACGAGCAGTACTTC CASSLGSGTSGYEQYF
TRBD2 TRBJ2-2 TRBV3-1 - TGTGCCAGCAGGCTACTTGGACTAGCGGGAGAGAACACCGGGGAGCTGTTTTTT CASRLLGLAGENTGELFF
- TRBJ1-2 TRBV2 few TGTGCCAGCAGCCGAGACGGCATATCTAACTATGGCTACACCTTC CASSRDGISNYGYTF
- TRBJ2-7 TRBV19 - TGTGCCAGTAGTATCACAGGGAACTACGAGCAGTACTTC CASSITGNYEQYF
- TRBJ2-1 TRBV11-1 few TGTGCCAGCAGCTTAGGGGGTCCACGGACAAAGAGGGATGTTGAGCAGTTCTTC CASSLGGPRTKRDVEQFF
TRBD1 TRBJ1-1 TRBV5-1 - TGCGCCAGCAATATGGGACAGGGCACTGAAGCTTTCTTT CASNMGQGTEAFF